These 27 T cell receptor beta chains were all obtained from the same sample, sequenced in a study of T cell responses to AZD1222 COVID-19 vaccine. Sequenced by immunoSEQ multiplex PCR; TCRdb stores in-frame clones only, minus some. The data contain about 70,000 clones, 70% to 90% of them singletons. The material was peripheral blood, obtained 28 days after the second AZD1222 dose. The receptors stem from an adult who received the AZD1222 COVID-19 vaccine.

The chain carries TRBV12-3 or TRBV12-4 and TRBJ1-5; D is possibly TRBD1 (5 bases). V shed 4 bases and J shed 4 bases, with 8 bases lying between them. This CDR3 is built from 13 residues. The CDR3 here is CASSSRENQPQHF. As DNA, the CDR3 is TGTGCCAGCAGTTCCAGGGAGAATCAGCCCCAGCATTTT.

The chain joins TRBV6-5 to TRBJ2-2; D gene unclear. This CDR3 has 12 amino acids. The V gene's germline CDR1 is MNHEY and CDR2 SVGAGI. Trimming stripped 2 bases from V and 6 bases from J, with 4 bases between. The CDR3 coding sequence is TGTGCCAGCAGTTACCATCCCGGGGAGCTGTTTTTT. Translated, it gives CASSYHPGELFF.

V usage is TRBV7-9 and J usage is TRBJ1-2; D is uncertain. Germline CDR1 SEHNR, CDR2 FQNEAQ (reference sequence). Trimming removed 4 bases from V and 12 bases from J, with 18 bases in between. The CDR3 is made up of 13 amino acids. The CDR3 protein is CASSSTGPGENTF. CDR3 DNA: TGTGCCAGCAGCTCCACCGGACCGGGTGAAAACACCTTC.

The chain links TRBV18 to TRBJ2-7; either TRBD1 or TRBD2 may supply D (6 bases each). Trimming cost V 2 bases and J 2 bases, with 13 bases left between them. CDR3 length equals 15 residues. In germline, CDR1 is KGHSH, CDR2 LQKENI. CDR3 coding DNA: TGTGCCAGCTCACCAGGGGGGACACCGACCTACGAGCAGTACTTC. It is translated as CASSPGGTPTYEQYF.

The rearrangement uses TRBV2 and TRBJ2-3; possibly TRBD2 for D (6 bases). The V gene's germline CDR1 is SNHLY and CDR2 FYNNEI. Deletions cut 4 bases from V and 6 bases from J, with 23 bases between. CDR3 length equals 17 residues. CDR3 nucleotide sequence: TGTGCCAGCAGTGCGACCCCTTTTGCGGGGCCGCGGGATACGCAGTATTTT. This gives the protein CASSATPFAGPRDTQYF. Complete variable domain (other parts from reference TRBV2 and TRBJ2-3): EPEVTQTPSHQVTQMGQEVILRCVPISNHLYFYWYRQILGQKVEFLVSFYNNEISEKSEIFDDQFSVERPDGSNFTLKIRSTKLEDSAMYFCASSATPFAGPRDTQYFGPGTRLTVL.

The rearrangement joins TRBV18 to TRBJ1-1; D is unresolved. Trimming removed 3 bases at V and 0 bases at J, with 8 bases between. The length of the CDR3 is 14 residues. The germline V gene encodes CDR1 KGHSH and CDR2 LQKENI. CDR3 in DNA: TGTGCCAGCTCACCTCTAGGGTTGAACACTGAAGCTTTCTTT. It is translated as CASSPLGLNTEAFF.

V is TRBV12-2 and J is TRBJ1-5. TRBV12-2 is reported as a pseudogene. This CDR3 region has 20 residues. CDR3 sequence: CASRFPKRVYFPDSNQPQHF. The CDR3 coding sequence is TGTGCAAGTCGCTTCCCCAAACGTGTATATTTTCCTGATAGCAATCAGCCCCAGCATTTT.

The V gene is TRBV2, the J gene TRBJ2-2; 8 bases are shared with TRBD1. V trimming: 4 bases; J trimming: 7 bases; junction bases outside the gene matches: 8. The CDR3 covers 15 residues. Germline loops: CDR1 SNHLY, CDR2 FYNNEI. The CDR3 spells CASSVPTGEVGELFF. The DNA for the CDR3 is TGTGCCAGCAGTGTGCCGACAGGGGAGGTCGGGGAGCTGTTTTTT.

V and J are TRBV4-1 and TRBJ2-1, with D perhaps TRBD2 (5 bases). Germline V gene lookup returns CDR1 MGHRA and CDR2 YSYEKL. The CDR3 is 12 residues long. The germline V and J ends were trimmed by 8 bases and 6 bases, with 11 bases remaining between them. Written as DNA, the CDR3 is TGCGCCAGCGCCACTAGTGGCAATGAGCAGTTCTTC. Translated: CASATSGNEQFF.

The chain joins TRBV29-1 to TRBJ2-3, with no clear D. CDR3 length equals 12 residues. Germline loops: CDR1 SQVTM, CDR2 ANQGSEA. V was clipped by 1 base and J by 0 bases, with 2 bases between them. The CDR3 region is CSVEGSTDTQYF. The CDR3 DNA reads TGCAGCGTTGAAGGCAGCACAGATACGCAGTATTTT.

The rearrangement links TRBV18 to TRBJ1-1, with D possibly TRBD1 on 5 matching bases. Germline CDR1 is KGHSH and CDR2 is LQKENI. V gave up 3 bases and J gave up 4 bases, with 12 bases separating them. This CDR3 has 14 amino acids. CDR3 coding DNA: TGTGCCAGCTCACCCACCGGGGGGGGCACTGAAGCTTTCTTT. Translation: CASSPTGGGTEAFF. The whole variable domain, filled in from reference TRBV18 and TRBJ1-1, reads NAGVMQNPRHLVRRRGQEARLRCSPMKGHSHVYWYRQLPEEGLKFMVYLQKENIIDESGMPKERFSAEFPKEGPSILRIQQVVRGDSAAYFCASSPTGGGTEAFFGQGTRLTVV.

The J gene is TRBJ1-1, the V gene TRBV13, with unresolved D. Germline V lookup: CDR1 PRHDT, CDR2 FYEKMQ (reference sequence). Trimming took off 1 base at V and 6 bases at J, with 21 bases between the two ends. This CDR3 is built from 17 residues. CDR3 in DNA: TGTGCCAGCAGCTTAGTAGAGGGAGGTAAGGTCTTTGCTGAAGCTTTCTTT. Translating gives CASSLVEGGKVFAEAFF.

The genes are TRBV27 and TRBJ2-3; D is uncertain. Trimming left V 4 bases short and J 0 bases short, with 5 bases between. The CDR3 length is 13 residues. Germline CDR1 and CDR2: MNHEY and SMNVEV (reference sequence). The CDR3, as DNA: TGTGCCAGCAGTTATGTCAGCACAGATACGCAGTATTTT. This translates into CASSYVSTDTQYF.

The chain recombines TRBV6-1 with TRBJ2-7; 10 bases match TRBD2. Looked up from germline, CDR1 is MNHNS and CDR2 is SASEGT. V lost 2 bases and J lost 5; bases outside the gene matches: 6. CDR3 length: 15 amino acids. The CDR3 loop reads CASSEFGTSVHEQYF. DNA for the CDR3: TGTGCCAGCAGTGAATTTGGGACTAGCGTCCACGAGCAGTACTTC.

This chain joins TRBV19 and TRBJ1-2, with 7 bases identical to TRBD1. Looked up from germline, CDR1 is LNHDA and CDR2 is SQIVND (reference sequence). The CDR3 spans 15 residues. With 4 bases clipped from V and 6 bases from J, the junction kept 11 bases outside the gene matches. CDR3 sequence: CASSKGQWAEDGYTF. In nucleotides, the CDR3 is TGTGCCAGTAGTAAGGGACAGTGGGCCGAGGATGGCTACACCTTC.

The V call is TRBV30, the J call TRBJ2-4, with 7 bases fitting TRBD1. Germline-derived CDR1 and CDR2 are GTSNPN and SVGIG (reference sequence). The CDR3 is made up of 16 amino acids. The J segment lost 1 base and the V segment lost 1 base, leaving 7 bases of the junction unmatched. This CDR3 reads CAWSGQGGWAKNIQYF. The CDR3 nucleotides are TGTGCCTGGAGTGGACAGGGCGGTTGGGCCAAAAACATTCAGTACTTC.

The DNA of the CDR3 is TGCGCCAGCAGCTTGGACAGGGATGGCTACACCTTC. This codes for CASSLDRDGYTF. The chain has TRBV5-1 and TRBJ1-2, with D possibly TRBD1 on 6 matching bases. Germline V gene data show CDR1 as SGHRS and CDR2 as YFSETQ. Trimming removed 0 bases from V and 6 bases from J, with 6 bases in between. The CDR3 is 12 residues long.

This clone was counted only a few times. The chain joins TRBV2 to TRBJ1-2; 9 bases fit TRBD1. The germline V gene has CDR1 SNHLY and CDR2 FYNNEI. V lost 6 bases and J lost 7; bases outside the gene matches: 9. The CDR3 has 14 residues. The CDR3 protein is CASSYTGGDGGYTF. In nucleotides, the CDR3 is TGTGCCAGCAGCTACACAGGGGGCGACGGTGGCTACACCTTC. Filled out from reference TRBV2 and TRBJ1-2, the complete variable domain reads EPEVTQTPSHQVTQMGQEVILRCVPISNHLYFYWYRQILGQKVEFLVSFYNNEISEKSEIFDDQFSVERPDGSNFTLKIRSTKLEDSAMYFCASSYTGGDGGYTFGSGTRLTVV.

The gene calls are TRBV27 and TRBJ1-1; D perhaps matches TRBD1 (6 bases). V was cut by 3 bases and J by 3 bases, with 11 bases left in between. CDR1 and CDR2 (germline): MNHEY, SMNVEV (reference sequence). The CDR3 totals 14 residues. CDR3 amino acids: CASSFLGADTEAFF. For the CDR3, the DNA is TGTGCCAGCAGTTTTCTGGGGGCGGACACTGAAGCTTTCTTT.

The chain recombines TRBV2 with TRBJ1-3; 12 nucleotides line up with TRBD1. The CDR3 length is 17 residues. Per the germline V gene, CDR1 is SNHLY and CDR2 is FYNNEI. J lost 5 bases, V lost 1 base, and 6 bases had no gene match. The CDR3 region is CASSEVGTGGFRNTIYF. For the CDR3, the DNA is TGTGCCAGCAGTGAAGTTGGGACAGGGGGCTTTAGAAACACCATATATTTT.

This chain connects TRBV6-5 to TRBJ2-7, with D unclear. The germline gives CDR1 MNHEY, CDR2 SVGAGI. This CDR3 region has 13 residues. V lost 2 bases, J lost 5 bases, and 10 bases lay in between. The CDR3 loop reads CASSYPQSHEQYF. In nucleotides, the CDR3 is TGTGCCAGCAGTTACCCCCAGAGCCACGAGCAGTACTTC.

The rearrangement links TRBV12-3 or TRBV12-4 to TRBJ2-1; D gene unclear. The CDR3 contains 13 residues. V was pared by 5 bases and J by 7 bases, with 12 bases between. CDR3: CASSPESVNEQFF. The CDR3 DNA is TGTGCCAGCAGTCCAGAGAGCGTTAATGAGCAGTTCTTC.

The chain carries TRBV6-2 or TRBV6-3 and TRBJ1-5; no firm D call. Germline CDR1 and CDR2: MNHEY and SVGEGT. The V end was cut by 0 bases, the J end by 0 bases, with 21 bases between. The CDR3 covers 20 residues. CDR3 region: CASSYSIRGSRLVSNQPQHF. Written as DNA, the CDR3 is TGTGCCAGCAGTTACTCGATACGAGGCAGCCGCTTAGTTAGCAATCAGCCCCAGCATTTT.

This chain connects TRBV9 to TRBJ2-4, with 8 positions matching TRBD2. CDR3 size: 16 residues. Per the germline V gene, CDR1 is SGDLS and CDR2 is YYNGEE. J was trimmed by 8 bases and V by 5 bases; bases with no gene match: 15. The CDR3 coding sequence is TGTGCCAGCAGTCCTGGGACTAGTCGGGTACAAGACATTCAGTACTTC. It codes for CASSPGTSRVQDIQYF.

DNA for the CDR3: TGTGCCAGCAGTTCCACAGGGAGGGGTGGCTACACCTTC. It translates to CASSSTGRGGYTF. V is TRBV12-3 or TRBV12-4 and J is TRBJ1-2, with TRBD1 as a possible D gene (6 bases). Trimming took off 4 bases at V and 7 bases at J, with 13 bases between the two ends. This CDR3 region has 13 residues.

V usage is TRBV18 and J usage is TRBJ1-4, with a possible D match to TRBD1 (5 bases). This CDR3 is built from 15 residues. Trimming removed 1 base from V and 3 bases from J, with 9 bases in between. Per the germline V gene, CDR1 is KGHSH and CDR2 is LQKENI. CDR3 amino acids: CASSPRDGSNEKLFF. CDR3 bases: TGTGCCAGCTCACCACGGGACGGATCTAATGAAAAACTGTTTTTT.

The chain is built from TRBV23-1 and TRBJ1-3; 7 bases are shared with TRBD1. TRBV23-1 is classed as an ORF, of uncertain function. The CDR3 is 19 residues long. Losses at the gene ends were 0 bases for V and 2 bases for J; bases not matched to a gene: 13. In nucleotides, the CDR3 is TGCGCCAGCAGTCAATCGGGAAACAGGGGAAGATCAGCTGGAAACACCATATATTTT. Its translation: CASSQSGNRGRSAGNTIYF.